One and the same sample provided the 10 T cell receptor beta chains below, sequenced in a study of OX40 agonist ivuxolimab in advanced cancers. Repertoires were generated with immunoSEQ multiplex PCR, while TCRdb's copy carries only in-frame clones and drops some. The table records 57,000 or so clones, about 83% of them present only once. The material sequenced was CD4+ or CD8+ T cells sorted from blood, taken in a trial of the OX40 agonist ivuxolimab. The source is an adult with an advanced solid tumor such as melanoma, head and neck, liver or kidney cancer.

The chain combines TRBV2 with TRBJ2-7; TRBD1 might be the D (5 bases). V gave up 6 bases and J gave up 7 bases, with 16 bases separating them. CDR1 and CDR2 (germline): SNHLY, FYNNEI. The CDR3 consists of 13 residues. CDR3 loop: CASRSARAGEQYF. The CDR3 DNA reads as TGTGCCAGCAGGAGTGCCAGGGCAGGGGAGCAGTACTTC.

The table lists this clone with a few counts. The chain recombines TRBV13 with TRBJ2-3, with TRBD1 matching over 7 bases. CDR3 length: 15 amino acids. The germline V gene encodes CDR1 PRHDT and CDR2 FYEKMQ (reference sequence). After removal of 5 bases from V and 3 bases from J, the junction contained 8 bases not matched to a gene. The CDR3 coding sequence is TGTGCCAGCAGCCCGGGACAGCCGGGGACAGATACGCAGTATTTT. This encodes CASSPGQPGTDTQYF.

This rearrangement joins TRBV25-1 to TRBJ2-5, with a tentative D call TRBD2 (5 bases). Germline V gives CDR1 MGHDK, CDR2 SYGVNS. The CDR3 extends over 16 amino acids. V gave up 2 bases and J gave up 0 bases, with 13 bases separating them. CDR3 in DNA: TGTGCCAGCAGTGAACTTGCGGACTTTTACCAAGAGACCCAGTACTTC. Its protein is CASSELADFYQETQYF.

The rearrangement uses TRBV29-1 and TRBJ1-2; 9 bases are shared with TRBD1. CDR3 length: 14 residues. V was pared by 0 bases and J by 8 bases, with 7 bases of the junction left unmatched. Germline CDR1 and CDR2: SQVTM and ANQGSEA. The CDR3 spells CSVEETGGVSGYTF. CDR3 sequence (DNA): TGCAGCGTTGAAGAAACAGGGGGCGTTTCCGGCTACACCTTC.

This clone has only one observation. The chain couples TRBV4-2 to TRBJ1-1, with a tentative D call TRBD1 (6 bases). The germline gives CDR1 LGHNA, CDR2 YNFKEQ. The V end lost 5 bases, the J end lost 5 bases, and 15 bases lay between the germline ends. CDR3 length equals 14 residues. CDR3 DNA sequence: TGTGCCAGCAGCTTGGGGGCCCAGGGGACTGAAGCTTTCTTT. Translating gives CASSLGAQGTEAFF.

The rearrangement uses TRBV9 and TRBJ2-7, with D unclear. The CDR3 totals 14 residues. Between the trimmed V and J ends, which lost 4 bases and 0 bases, there was a span of 11 bases. Germline values: CDR1 SGDLS, CDR2 YYNGEE. CDR3 nucleotide sequence: TGTGCCAGCAGCCTTTCTAGGGACTCCTACGAGCAGTACTTC. It translates to CASSLSRDSYEQYF.

The chain links TRBV15 to TRBJ1-4, with D hard to call. The CDR3 is 14 residues long. Germline V gives CDR1 LNHNV, CDR2 YYDKDF (reference sequence). Trimming took off 4 bases at V and 3 bases at J, with 9 bases between the two ends. The CDR3 DNA sequence: TGTGCCACCAGCAAGGTGCTTGCTAATGAAAAACTGTTTTTT. Its translation: CATSKVLANEKLFF.

The chain combines TRBV5-1 with TRBJ2-2; 9 nucleotides match TRBD1. Germline CDR1 reads SGHRS; CDR2 reads YFSETQ. The ends lost 4 bases at V and 4 bases at J; junction bases unmatched: 8. This CDR3 is built from 16 residues. Here the CDR3 DNA reads TGCGCCAGCAGCCTTTACCGGGACAGGGTCACCGGGGAGCTGTTTTTT. This codes for CASSLYRDRVTGELFF.

This chain links TRBV4-3 with TRBJ2-2; D is undetermined. The germline V gene has CDR1 LGHNA and CDR2 YSLEER. The CDR3 extends over 15 amino acids. The V and J ends lost 0 bases and 5 bases respectively, with 10 bases between them. The CDR3 DNA sequence: TGCGCCAGCAGCCAAGAGAACTTTAGGACCGGGGAGCTGTTTTTT. Protein: CASSQENFRTGELFF.

A word on this clone: Sequence at one end of the junction differs from germline and may be a read error. This chain uses TRBV18 with TRBJ1-6; D is possibly TRBD1 (6 bases). The germline V gene encodes CDR1 KGHSH and CDR2 LQKENI. The CDR3 loop spans 17 amino acids. CDR3 nucleotide sequence: TGTGCCAGCTCACCGGGACCGGGGGGCTCCGATAATTCACCCCTCCACTTT. Protein product: CASSPGPGGSDNSPLHF.